What follows is one T cell receptor (beta chain) and its context. This CDR3 is also generated by other DNA sequences in the sample. These data are taken from a study of Ad26.COV2.S vaccination and SARS-CoV-2 variants. Indicated treatment: roughly 18 received Ad26.COV2.S at low or high dose, single or two shots; five or six received placebo; per-sample allocation not given. Collection of samples fell on day 63 after the first vaccine or placebo injection. Only in-frame clones appear in the TCRdb table, and some are missing; sequencing was by immunoSEQ multiplex PCR. The sample lists about 680,000 clones, 89% occurring once. The CDR3 has 15 amino acids. The germline gives CDR1 SEHNR, CDR2 FQNEAQ (reference sequence). V dropped 4 bases and J dropped 7; count of bases not matched to a gene: 7.

The gene calls are TRBV7-9 and TRBJ2-1; 10 bases match TRBD1. The specimen was peripheral blood, collected in a trial of Ad26.COV2.S vaccine versus placebo. This receptor was obtained from a person between 18 and 60 years old who received the Ad26.COV2.S COVID-19 vaccine or a placebo. The CDR3 DNA is TGTGCCAGCAGCTCGCCGGGACAGGGGTGGAATGAGCAGTTCTTC. It is translated as CASSSPGQGWNEQFF.